These 21 T cell receptor beta chains were sequenced from one sample in a study of CD8 T cells in ankylosing spondylitis. One entry per CDR3 protein, called by TCRdb with MiXCR from the 5' RACE reads. In the table there are 250,000 or so distinct CDR3 sequences, under 30% of which are singletons. The sequenced sample consisted of blood, either unsorted or a sorted T cell fraction (not recorded which). The source of these receptors is a male donor with ankylosing spondylitis or in good health (not recorded which).

This clonotype came up many times. V gene TRBV29-1 combines with J gene TRBJ1-4, with TRBD1 as a possible D gene (5 bases). Trimming left V 7 bases short and J 6 bases short, with 15 bases between. The CDR3 loop spans 13 amino acids. CDR1 is SQVTM, CDR2 ANQGSEA, per germline. CDR3 protein: CSAGDGGHEKLFF. The DNA for the CDR3 is TGCAGCGCCGGGGACGGGGGTCATGAAAAACTGTTTTTT.

The rearrangement uses TRBV10-3 and TRBJ1-5; D ambiguous. The germline CDR1 and CDR2 sequences are ENHRY and SYGVKD. V was cut by 5 bases and J by 7 bases, with 12 bases left in between. The CDR3 extends over 13 amino acids. CDR3 sequence reads: CAISKNGDQPQHF. The DNA for the CDR3 is TGTGCCATCAGTAAAAACGGAGACCAGCCCCAGCATTTT.

This clonotype has more than one count but fewer than ten. The V and J genes are TRBV20-1 and TRBJ1-1; 8 bases line up with TRBD1. This CDR3 spans 11 amino acids. Losses at the gene ends were 3 bases for V and 10 bases for J; bases not matched to a gene: 4. Germline CDR1 DFQATT, CDR2 SNEGSKA (reference sequence). The CDR3 loop reads CSARTGVGAFF. CDR3 DNA: TGCAGTGCTAGGACAGGGGTTGGAGCTTTCTTT.

This clonotype was observed a few times. This rearrangement joins TRBV4-2 to TRBJ2-3; tentatively, D is TRBD2 (5 bases). The V and J ends lost 1 base and 7 bases respectively, with 12 bases between them. Germline V gives CDR1 LGHNA, CDR2 YNFKEQ. The CDR3 sequence is 14 residues long. The CDR3 protein is CASSQGGSGNTQYF. Here the CDR3 DNA reads TGTGCCAGCAGCCAAGGAGGCAGCGGCAATACGCAGTATTTT.

The V call is TRBV20-1, the J call TRBJ2-3; D may be TRBD1 (5 bases). Germline V gene data show CDR1 as DFQATT and CDR2 as SNEGSKA (reference sequence). This CDR3 comprises 13 residues. With 0 bases removed from V and 4 bases from J, the gap between germline ends came to 8 bases. DNA for the CDR3: TGCAGTGCTAGAGATGGCAGGGCAGATACGCAGTATTTT. Translating gives CSARDGRADTQYF.

This clonotype has ten or more counts. This chain links TRBV29-1 with TRBJ2-3, with TRBD1 as a possible D gene (5 bases). This CDR3 spans 11 amino acids. V lost 5 bases and J lost 6, with 9 bases in between. The germline gives CDR1 SQVTM, CDR2 ANQGSEA. In DNA, the CDR3 is TGCAGCGTTTGGGGCCTGGATACGCAGTATTTT. Amino acid sequence: CSVWGLDTQYF.

The rearrangement uses TRBV11-2 and TRBJ2-5; 9 nucleotides align to TRBD1. Germline CDR1 is SGHAT and CDR2 is FQNNGV. The CDR3 length is 15 residues. The V segment lost 0 bases and the J segment 7 bases; nucleotides outside the gene matches: 6. In DNA, the CDR3 is TGTGCCAGCAGCTTAGAGGGACAGGGACGGGGGACCCAGTACTTC. This translates into CASSLEGQGRGTQYF.

The chain uses TRBV20-1 and TRBJ2-2; D uncertain. V gave up 3 bases and J gave up 0 bases, with 8 bases separating them. In germline, CDR1 is DFQATT, CDR2 SNEGSKA (reference sequence). There are 14 residues in the CDR3. In DNA, the CDR3 is TGCAGTGCTAGTCTCAGGACGAACACCGGGGAGCTGTTTTTT. Translation gives CSASLRTNTGELFF.

This clonotype was seen only a few times. The J gene is TRBJ2-1, the V gene TRBV20-1; D perhaps matches TRBD2 (7 bases). The CDR3 loop spans 14 amino acids. Germline lookup yields CDR1 DFQATT and CDR2 SNEGSKA (reference sequence). Trimming took 6 bases from V and 6 from J, leaving 18 bases between them. CDR3 DNA sequence: TGCAGTGCCAGCCCCGGGGGGCCCATCAATGAGCAGTTCTTC. It codes for CSASPGGPINEQFF.

The rearrangement links TRBV25-1 to TRBJ2-1; 11 nucleotides align to TRBD2. V shed 3 bases and J 10 bases; nucleotides not matched to a gene: 5. The CDR3 extends over 14 amino acids. Germline V CDR1 and CDR2: MGHDK, SYGVNS. Here the CDR3 reads CASSDSGGAWEQFF. DNA for the CDR3: TGTGCCAGCAGTGATAGCGGGGGGGCCTGGGAGCAGTTCTTC.

This clonotype was seen ten or more times. The chain uses TRBV20-1 and TRBJ2-2; D is unclear. This CDR3 has 12 residues. V was cut by 1 base and J by 8 bases, with 8 bases left in between. The V gene's germline CDR1 is DFQATT and CDR2 SNEGSKA (reference sequence). The CDR3 reads CSARVNAGELFF. The CDR3 DNA is TGCAGTGCTAGAGTGAATGCTGGGGAGCTGTTTTTT.

The sample holds many counts of this clonotype. The J gene is TRBJ1-4, the V gene TRBV5-1; D unresolved. Trimming pared 1 base from V and 2 bases from J, leaving 6 bases between. The germline gives CDR1 SGHRS, CDR2 YFSETQ. This CDR3 is built from 14 residues. The CDR3 DNA reads as TGCGCCAGCAGCTTGCTTTCGACTAATGAAAAACTGTTTTTT. Translated, it gives CASSLLSTNEKLFF. The variable domain in full, completed from reference TRBV5-1 and TRBJ1-4, reads KAGVTQTPRYLIKTRGQQVTLSCSPISGHRSVSWYQQTPGQGLQFLFEYFSETQRNKGNFPGRFSGRQFSNSRSEMNVSTLELGDSALYLCASSLLSTNEKLFFGSGTQLSVL.

This clonotype was counted at least ten times. This chain connects TRBV6-6 to TRBJ2-3, with D perhaps TRBD1 (6 bases). This CDR3 is 13 amino acids long. Germline V lookup: CDR1 MNHNY, CDR2 SVGAGI (reference sequence). The V gene lost 7 bases and the J gene lost 2 bases, with 10 bases spanning the gap. The CDR3 reads CASKAGDTDTQYF. CDR3 DNA sequence: TGTGCCAGCAAAGCAGGGGACACAGATACGCAGTATTTT.

V gene TRBV5-1 combines with J gene TRBJ2-1; D gene ambiguous. This CDR3 spans 11 amino acids. Germline V gene lookup returns CDR1 SGHRS and CDR2 YFSETQ. Trimming stripped 6 bases from V and 10 bases from J, with 11 bases between. The CDR3 loop reads CASTLVGEQFF. In nucleotides, the CDR3 is TGCGCCAGCACTCTGGTGGGGGAGCAGTTCTTC.

This clonotype has more than one count but fewer than ten. The chain has TRBV2 and TRBJ1-2; possibly TRBD1 for D (5 bases). Trimming left V 2 bases short and J 0 bases short, with 16 bases between. Germline-derived CDR1 and CDR2 are SNHLY and FYNNEI. The CDR3 has 17 amino acids. The CDR3 sequence: CASSESRGRKTNYGYTF. CDR3 nucleotide sequence: TGTGCCAGCAGTGAATCTCGGGGCCGTAAGACTAACTATGGCTACACCTTC.

The rearrangement links TRBV12-3 or TRBV12-4 to TRBJ1-4; a weak D match, TRBD1 (5 bases). The CDR3 runs 16 residues. Trimming pared 2 bases from V and 7 bases from J, leaving 17 bases between. CDR3 residues: CASSLNSGARGEKLFF. CDR3 bases: TGTGCCAGCAGTTTAAACTCCGGGGCCCGTGGTGAAAAACTGTTTTTT.

This clonotype came up many times. The chain's CDR3 is CAISEGATNTEAFF. For the CDR3, the DNA is TGTGCCATCAGTGAAGGGGCCACGAACACTGAAGCTTTCTTT. The V and J genes are TRBV10-3 and TRBJ1-1, with TRBD1 as a possible D gene (5 bases). CDR3 length: 14 amino acids. V lost 3 bases and J lost 1, with 9 bases in between. CDR1 ENHRY and CDR2 SYGVKD come from the germline V gene.

This clonotype was observed a handful of times. The chain employs TRBV29-1 and TRBJ1-1, with a weak D call TRBD1 (5 bases). The CDR3 runs to 13 residues. Germline loops: CDR1 SQVTM, CDR2 ANQGSEA. V was clipped by 4 bases and J by 1 base, with 10 bases between them. CDR3 coding DNA: TGCAGCGTTGCCCTAACAGGGAACACTGAAGCTTTCTTT. Its translation is CSVALTGNTEAFF.

This clonotype has at least ten counts. The genes are TRBV4-2 and TRBJ2-1; possible D gene TRBD2, 5 bases. This CDR3 has 16 residues. CDR1 and CDR2 (germline): LGHNA, YNFKEQ. V lost 4 bases to trimming and J lost 3 bases, with 16 bases between them. CDR3 nucleotide sequence: TGTGCCAGCAGCCGCCAGGACTCCCCGGGCTACAATGAGCAGTTCTTC. It encodes CASSRQDSPGYNEQFF.

This clonotype was detected many times. The chain has TRBV29-1 and TRBJ2-5; D is uncertain. The CDR3 covers 11 residues. Trimming shortened V by 3 bases and J by 0 bases, and 2 bases separated the two germline ends. Germline V CDR1 and CDR2: SQVTM, ANQGSEA. The CDR3 DNA reads as TGCAGCGTTGAGCACCAAGAGACCCAGTACTTC. Translated, it gives CSVEHQETQYF.

This clonotype was recorded at least ten times. The rearrangement uses TRBV6-5 and TRBJ1-6; D possibly corresponds to TRBD1 (6 bases). Per the germline V gene, CDR1 is MNHEY and CDR2 is SVGAGI. The CDR3 totals 12 residues. V lost 7 bases, J lost 13 bases, and 14 bases lay in between. CDR3 residues: CASTQRGEPLHF. The CDR3 DNA is TGTGCCAGCACCCAGAGGGGGGAGCCCCTCCACTTT.